These T cell receptor beta chains were read from a single sample in a study of T cells in Graves' hyperthyroidism and ophthalmopathy. Each CDR3 protein gets one entry after TCRdb re-called the multiplex PCR reads with MiXCR. In the table there are about 560,000 distinct CDR3 sequences, roughly a sixth of which are singletons. Material: blood. All receptors derive from a woman under 30 with Graves' hyperthyroidism. Both conserved end residues are part of each CDR3. The D gene is left open where the match is weak. Only part of the rows carry a size: once, few, many, or a class if the clone is expanded.

J gene,D gene,V gene,clone size,CDR3 DNA,CDR3 protein
TRBJ2-2,TRBD2,TRBV29-1,-,TGCAGCACCCGGGAGGGCGGCATCGGGGAGCTGTTTTTT,CSTREGGIGELFF
TRBJ1-5,-,TRBV4-3,-,TGCGCCAGCAGCCAGGTTTACAGGACAACCGGTCAGCCCCAGCATTTT,CASSQVYRTTGQPQHF
TRBJ2-5,-,TRBV10-3,few,TGTGCCATCAGTGAGTCGTCCGGGACACTGTACTTC,CAISESSGTLYF
TRBJ2-3,-,TRBV11-3,many,TGTGCCAGCAGCCCGGGGCCTAGCGATGATACGCAGTATTTT,CASSPGPSDDTQYF
TRBJ2-7,TRBD1,TRBV24-1,-,TGTGCCACCAGTGATCCCAGGGGGAGCTCCTACGAGCAGTACTTC,CATSDPRGSSYEQYF
TRBJ2-5,-,TRBV7-3,-,TGTGCCAGCAGCTTAGTTGGGGGAAATGAGACCCAGTACTTC,CASSLVGGNETQYF
TRBJ1-5,-,TRBV27,-,TGTGCCACCTCCCTTTGGGGGAATCAGCCCCAGCATTTT,CATSLWGNQPQHF
TRBJ2-3,-,TRBV6-2/TRBV6-3,many,TGTGCCAGCAGTATCCTCGATACGCAGTATTTT,CASSILDTQYF
TRBJ2-2,-,TRBV29-1,few,TGCAGCGTTGTCCCGGGTGGGGGCACCGGGGAGCTGTTTTTT,CSVVPGGGTGELFF
TRBJ2-1,TRBD1,TRBV7-6,-,TGTGCCAGCAGCTTACGGCAGATCGGGACAGGGGGCAATGAGCAGTTCTTC,CASSLRQIGTGGNEQFF
TRBJ2-1,TRBD1,TRBV5-1,-,TGCGCCAGCAGGATCCCGGGACAGGGGGGCCATGAGCAGTTCTTC,CASRIPGQGGHEQFF
TRBJ1-2,TRBD1,TRBV3-1,once,TGTGCCAGCAGCCAAGAACCAGGGGGTTACTATGGCTACACCTTC,CASSQEPGGYYGYTF
TRBJ2-2,-,TRBV5-1,few,TGCGCCAGCAGCTGGGGCTTGGAGCCGTACACCGGGGAGCTGTTTTTT,CASSWGLEPYTGELFF
TRBJ2-7,TRBD1,TRBV3-1,-,TGTGCCAGCAGTCACAGGGGAACCTACGAGCAGTACTTC,CASSHRGTYEQYF
TRBJ2-2,-,TRBV2,-,TGTGCCAGCAGTGATGTGCGGTCACGGACGGAGAAGTTTTTT,CASSDVRSRTEKFF
TRBJ2-5,TRBD2,TRBV29-1,-,TGCAGCGTTGTAAGAGCGGGATCGGGGACCCAGTACTTC,CSVVRAGSGTQYF
TRBJ2-5,-,TRBV20-1,many,TGCAGTGCTAGAGTCGGGGGCTCTATAGTAACCCAAGAGACCCAGTACTTC,CSARVGGSIVTQETQYF